Listed below are T cell receptor beta chains from one sample, sequenced in a study of T-cell reconstitution after alpha-beta-depleted transplantation in children. TCRdb fed the PCR reads into MiXCR, producing one record per CDR3 protein. The sample holds 200,000 to 250,000 distinct CDR3 sequences; 8% to 9.5% are singletons and the top ten take approximately 6.2%. Specimen: PBMCs from the stem cell graft donor, collected from the stem cell graft. All receptors derive from a human donor who donated a stem cell graft to a child with acute lymphoblastic leukemia. The CDR3 runs from the conserved cysteine through the conserved F or W. D genes are given only for firm matches. Clone size appears in some rows only: once, few, many, or a class for an expanded clone.

J gene	clone size	V gene	D gene	CDR3 protein	CDR3 DNA
TRBJ2-1	NA	TRBV6-4	TRBD2	CASSDSTEELAGGREQFF	TGTGCCAGCAGTGACTCCACGGAGGAGCTAGCGGGGGGTCGGGAGCAGTTCTTC
TRBJ2-2	many	TRBV27	NA	CASSFSSNTGELFF	TGTGCCAGCAGTTTCAGTTCGAACACCGGGGAGCTGTTTTTT
TRBJ1-1	many	TRBV29-1	TRBD1	CSVKQGPGATEAFF	TGCAGCGTCAAACAGGGGCCGGGGGCCACTGAAGCTTTCTTT
TRBJ2-3	many	TRBV7-9	TRBD2	CASSQPLAGDPTDTQYF	TGTGCCAGCAGCCAACCACTAGCGGGGGATCCCACAGATACGCAGTATTTT
TRBJ2-7	NA	TRBV5-1	TRBD2	CASSFLSGGAEQYF	TGCGCCAGCAGCTTTCTTAGCGGGGGGGCAGAGCAGTACTTC
TRBJ2-6	many	TRBV6-2/TRBV6-3	NA	CATARGFSGANVLTF	TGTGCCACCGCCCGCGGATTCTCTGGGGCCAACGTCCTGACTTTC
TRBJ2-5	few	TRBV5-1	TRBD1	CASSRQGVGEETQYF	TGCGCCAGCAGCCGACAGGGGGTTGGGGAAGAGACCCAGTACTTC
TRBJ2-1	few	TRBV11-2	TRBD1	CASSWTGENNEQFF	TGTGCCAGCAGCTGGACAGGGGAGAACAATGAGCAGTTCTTC
TRBJ2-3	NA	TRBV18	NA	CASSPGFHGSDTQYF	TGTGCCAGCTCACCAGGGTTCCACGGCTCAGATACGCAGTATTTT
TRBJ2-7	many	TRBV20-1	NA	CSARGTGRVEQYF	TGCAGTGCTAGAGGCACAGGCCGGGTGGAGCAGTACTTC
TRBJ2-3	NA	TRBV11-3	NA	CASSGDSGTASTDTQYF	TGTGCCAGCAGCGGGGATAGCGGGACAGCTAGCACAGATACGCAGTATTTT
TRBJ2-1	NA	TRBV7-2	TRBD1	CASSLRDRANEQFF	TGTGCCAGCAGCCTCCGGGACAGGGCCAATGAGCAGTTCTTC
TRBJ1-2	NA	TRBV27	TRBD1	CASSPQPDRVYGYTF	TGTGCCAGCAGTCCCCAACCGGACAGGGTCTATGGCTACACCTTC
TRBJ1-3	many	TRBV29-1	NA	CSVAKGDTIYF	TGCAGCGTTGCAAAAGGTGACACCATATATTTT
TRBJ1-1	many	TRBV3-1	TRBD1	CASSGTGGAVEAFF	TGTGCCAGCAGCGGAACAGGGGGCGCGGTTGAAGCTTTCTTT
TRBJ2-3	many	TRBV6-5	NA	CASSYSGGPTDTQYF	TGTGCCAGCAGTTACTCGGGGGGGCCCACAGATACGCAGTATTTT
TRBJ2-7	few	TRBV7-2	NA	CASSLDWNEQYF	TGTGCCAGCAGCTTAGATTGGAACGAGCAGTACTTC
TRBJ2-7	many	TRBV24-1	TRBD1	CATSDPDRAYEQYF	TGTGCCACCAGTGATCCAGACAGGGCCTACGAGCAGTACTTC
TRBJ1-2	many	TRBV5-1	TRBD1	CASSGGQGIGNGYTF	TGCGCCAGCAGCGGAGGACAGGGAATCGGGAATGGCTACACCTTC
TRBJ2-4	NA	TRBV27	TRBD1	CASGETGDEYF	TGTGCCAGCGGGGAGACAGGGGATGAGTACTTC
TRBJ1-5	NA	TRBV6-2/TRBV6-3	NA	CASRFGGEGNQPQHF	TGTGCCAGCAGATTCGGCGGGGAGGGGAATCAGCCCCAGCATTTT
TRBJ1-6	few	TRBV10-3	NA	CAISDGSGGSYNSPLHF	TGTGCCATCAGTGATGGTTCGGGGGGGTCCTATAATTCACCCCTCCACTTT
TRBJ2-1	many	TRBV27	TRBD1	CASTLLGGLNYNEQFF	TGTGCCAGCACCCTGTTAGGGGGCCTCAACTACAATGAGCAGTTCTTC
TRBJ2-7	few	TRBV5-1	TRBD2	CASSPTLRGESYEQYF	TGCGCCAGCAGCCCCACGCTCCGGGGGGAGAGCTACGAGCAGTACTTC
TRBJ1-2	NA	TRBV12-3/TRBV12-4	NA	CASSFPGHYGYTF	TGTGCCAGCAGTTTCCCAGGTCACTATGGCTACACCTTC
TRBJ2-7	many	TRBV7-2	TRBD1	CASSFSGQVSYEQYF	TGTGCCAGCAGCTTCTCAGGACAGGTCTCCTACGAGCAGTACTTC
TRBJ2-1	few	TRBV12-3/TRBV12-4	TRBD2	CASSNPSGGAFVEQFF	TGTGCCAGCAGTAACCCTAGCGGGGGGGCCTTCGTCGAGCAGTTCTTC
TRBJ2-7	NA	TRBV7-8	NA	CASSPRGLGVGEQYF	TGTGCCAGCAGCCCGAGGGGGTTAGGGGTAGGCGAGCAGTACTTC
TRBJ1-5	once	TRBV6-2/TRBV6-3	NA	CASSPGLDRNSNQPQHF	TGTGCCAGCAGTCCGGGATTAGACCGAAACAGCAATCAGCCCCAGCATTTT
TRBJ2-2	few	TRBV5-1	NA	CASRNTPGGLAGELFF	TGCGCCAGCAGAAACACCCCAGGGGGACTTGCCGGGGAGCTGTTTTTT
TRBJ1-1	NA	TRBV6-2/TRBV6-3	NA	CASSDPGPMNTEAFF	TGTGCCAGCAGCGACCCGGGTCCGATGAACACTGAAGCTTTCTTT
TRBJ2-1	NA	TRBV29-1	NA	CSVEGGAFNEQFF	TGCAGCGTTGAGGGGGGGGCATTCAATGAGCAGTTCTTC
TRBJ1-1	few	TRBV18	NA	CASSPWEGWNTEAFF	TGTGCCAGCTCACCATGGGAGGGGTGGAACACTGAAGCTTTCTTT
TRBJ2-5	NA	TRBV11-3	TRBD2	CASSFIGLEGQETQYF	TGTGCCAGCAGCTTCATCGGACTAGAAGGGCAAGAGACCCAGTACTTC
TRBJ1-5	NA	TRBV6-1	NA	CASLRVRDRFNQPQHF	TGTGCCAGCCTACGGGTCCGGGATCGGTTCAATCAGCCCCAGCATTTT
TRBJ1-1	few	TRBV5-1	NA	CASSLNGVGTEAFF	TGCGCCAGCAGCTTGAATGGGGTAGGCACTGAAGCTTTCTTT
TRBJ2-1	many	TRBV10-3	TRBD2	CAISMTGTSGGAYNEQFF	TGTGCCATCAGCATGACCGGGACTAGCGGGGGGGCCTACAATGAGCAGTTCTTC
TRBJ1-2	NA	TRBV5-1	NA	CASRSGTEVYGYTF	TGCGCCAGCAGATCCGGGACGGAAGTCTATGGCTACACCTTC
TRBJ1-2	few	TRBV18	TRBD1	CASSPQRTGVLNYGYTF	TGTGCCAGCTCACCACAGAGGACAGGGGTATTGAACTATGGCTACACCTTC
TRBJ1-1	few	TRBV15	NA	CATSRDRAAEAFF	TGTGCCACCAGCAGAGATAGGGCAGCCGAAGCTTTCTTT
TRBJ1-1	NA	TRBV27	TRBD1	CASTLGGTGALRGTEAFF	TGTGCCAGCACCCTCGGGGGGACAGGGGCTCTCCGGGGCACTGAAGCTTTCTTT
TRBJ2-1	few	TRBV4-1	NA	CASSQSRASLNEQFF	TGCGCCAGCAGCCAAAGCAGGGCTAGCCTCAATGAGCAGTTCTTC
TRBJ2-1	few	TRBV12-3/TRBV12-4	NA	CASRGSKGYNEQFF	TGTGCCAGCAGAGGAAGTAAGGGGTACAATGAGCAGTTCTTC
TRBJ2-7	many	TRBV29-1	NA	CSVGPGYEQYF	TGCAGCGTTGGACCGGGGTACGAGCAGTACTTC